This is a list of T cell receptor beta chains from one sample in a study of OX40 agonist ivuxolimab in advanced cancers. Profiled with immunoSEQ multiplex PCR; TCRdb holds only in-frame clones, not every one. This sample has fewer than 70,000 clones, with about 89% found just once. The material was CD4+ or CD8+ T cells sorted from blood, obtained in a trial of the OX40 agonist ivuxolimab. The receptors derive from an adult with an advanced solid tumor such as melanoma, head and neck, liver or kidney cancer. CDR3s include the opening cysteine and the closing phenylalanine or tryptophan.

>TRBJ2-5|15|TRBV5-1
CASSTGQGLQETQYF
>TRBJ2-7|16|TRBV4-2
CASSQVGGRSSYEQYF
>TRBJ2-1|14|TRBV6-6
CASSTPLAGVEQFF
>TRBJ2-7|13|TRBV2
CASKRGEGNEQYF
>TRBJ1-2|16|TRBV1
CTSSPERDGRNYGYTF
>TRBJ2-3|15|TRBV9
CASDDGGARRDTQYF
>TRBJ1-3|15|TRBV28
CASSSQGLNGNTIYF
>TRBJ2-7|14|TRBV2
CASKVAKGVYEQYF
>TRBJ2-2|13|TRBV5-1
CASSLPPGGELFF
>TRBJ2-1|16|TRBV2
CASSERGVGSYNEQFF
>TRBJ2-5|16|TRBV10-3
CAISEHLTGDKETQYF
>TRBJ2-2|14|TRBV5-8
CASSGGLNTGELFF
>TRBJ2-1|15|TRBV7-9
CASSELAGDSFEQFF
>TRBJ2-3|14|TRBV5-1
CASSSSGGADTQYF
>TRBJ2-1|14|TRBV28
CASSFDGGDNEQFF
>TRBJ1-5|13|TRBV4-1
CASSQEGGQPQHF
>TRBJ2-5|12|TRBV5-1
CASSPAQETQYF
>TRBJ1-1|13|TRBV10-2
CATRGGGNTEAFF
>TRBJ2-5|12|TRBV10-2
CASSASEETQYF
>TRBJ2-1|11|TRBV20-1
CSANGYNEQFF
>TRBJ1-2|14|TRBV5-1
CASSLPSPNYGYTF
>TRBJ1-1|13|TRBV10-1
CASSEALFGEAFF